This T cell receptor (beta chain) was identified during a study of T cells in tuberculosis. Study-level information: CD1B tetramers identified T cells specific for mycobacterial lipid GMM. Study results and caveats: Active tuberculosis alpha repertoires lay closer to GMM-specific TCRs than controls'.

The CDR3 has 15 residues. V lost 0 bases, J lost 9 bases, and 18 bases lay in between. From germline, CDR1 is LGHNA and CDR2 YSLEER. Produced via immunoSEQ multiplex PCR; TCRdb's table is partial and in-frame only. The repertoire holds some 26,000 clones, with around 94% as singletons. The count of this clone is one. Its antigen remains unknown. Adolescents were screened for latent TB by skin test and IGRA. Each clinical donor contributed on average roughly 100,000 T cells from unsorted cryopreserved PBMC. Sequenced material: PBMCs. The J gene is TRBJ2-7, the V gene TRBV4-3; D is perhaps TRBD2 (5 bases). This clonotype was sampled from a donor aged 5-35 years with latent tuberculosis or without tuberculosis infection. Some clones in this sample may be carry-over from other donors' samples. Written as DNA, the CDR3 is TGCGCCAGCAGCCAAGATCGCGCACCCCTAGCATGGCAGTACTTC. As protein: CASSQDRAPLAWQYF.